Listed below are T cell receptor beta chains from one sample, sequenced in a study of cytomegalovirus exposure and HLA in healthy donors. Assay: immunoSEQ multiplex PCR; the TCRdb copy retains only in-frame clones and omits some. Of over 55,000 clones in the sample, about 93% were seen once. Sequenced input: PBMCs. All receptors come from a man between 18 and 35 years old in good health and CMV-seronegative. Both conserved end residues are part of each CDR3. A D gene is named only where the DNA matches it firmly. Only part of the rows carry a size: once, few, many, or a class if the clone is expanded.

clone size: -
V gene: TRBV5-5
J gene: TRBJ2-1
D gene: -
CDR3 length: 16
CDR3 protein: CASSVLGAGSLGEQFF
CDR3 DNA: TGTGCCAGCAGCGTCTTGGGTGCGGGAAGTCTCGGTGAGCAGTTCTTC

clone size: -
V gene: TRBV6-5
J gene: TRBJ2-1
D gene: -
CDR3 length: 13
CDR3 protein: CASSYDLGDEQFF
CDR3 DNA: TGTGCCAGCAGTTACGACCTAGGGGATGAGCAGTTCTTC

clone size: -
V gene: TRBV6-5
J gene: TRBJ2-7
D gene: TRBD2
CDR3 length: 15
CDR3 protein: CASSYRSSGIYEQYF
CDR3 DNA: TGTGCCAGCAGTTACAGGTCTAGCGGGATCTACGAGCAGTACTTC

clone size: -
V gene: TRBV4-2
J gene: TRBJ1-4
D gene: TRBD1
CDR3 length: 20
CDR3 protein: CASSPSGGQGALRTNEKLFF
CDR3 DNA: TGTGCCAGCAGCCCATCAGGGGGACAGGGGGCGCTCAGAACTAATGAAAAACTGTTTTTT

clone size: -
V gene: TRBV12-5
J gene: TRBJ1-3
D gene: TRBD1
CDR3 length: 13
CDR3 protein: CARDRASGNTIYF
CDR3 DNA: TGTGCTAGGGACAGGGCTTCAGGAAACACCATATATTTT

clone size: -
V gene: TRBV6-5
J gene: TRBJ1-4
D gene: TRBD1
CDR3 length: 16
CDR3 protein: CASSYSGTATNEKLFF
CDR3 DNA: TGTGCCAGCAGTTACTCGGGGACAGCAACTAATGAAAAACTGTTTTTT

clone size: -
V gene: TRBV27
J gene: TRBJ2-3
D gene: TRBD2
CDR3 length: 17
CDR3 protein: CASSLIAGGGARDTQYF
CDR3 DNA: TGTGCCAGCAGTTTGATTGCGGGGGGGGGCGCGAGAGATACGCAGTATTTT

clone size: once
V gene: TRBV4-1
J gene: TRBJ1-1
D gene: TRBD1
CDR3 length: 21
CDR3 protein: CASSHRDRGQSASFMNTEAFF
CDR3 DNA: TGCGCCAGCAGCCACCGGGACAGGGGGCAGTCGGCATCTTTTATGAACACTGAAGCTTTCTTT

clone size: -
V gene: TRBV28
J gene: TRBJ1-5
D gene: TRBD1
CDR3 length: 15
CDR3 protein: CASSSYGTVNQPQHF
CDR3 DNA: TGTGCCAGCAGTTCCTATGGGACAGTCAATCAGCCCCAGCATTTT

clone size: -
V gene: TRBV7-2
J gene: TRBJ2-5
D gene: TRBD1
CDR3 length: 15
CDR3 protein: CASSLDRQGAETQYF
CDR3 DNA: TGTGCCAGCAGCTTAGACCGACAGGGGGCAGAGACCCAGTACTTC

clone size: -
V gene: TRBV5-1
J gene: TRBJ2-1
D gene: -
CDR3 length: 14
CDR3 protein: CASSLESRSGEQFF
CDR3 DNA: TGCGCCAGCAGCTTGGAGTCGCGATCTGGTGAGCAGTTCTTC

clone size: -
V gene: TRBV19
J gene: TRBJ2-1
D gene: -
CDR3 length: 15
CDR3 protein: CASVAGPSSYNEQFF
CDR3 DNA: TGTGCCAGTGTGGCGGGTCCAAGCTCCTACAATGAGCAGTTCTTC

clone size: once
V gene: TRBV7-3
J gene: TRBJ2-7
D gene: TRBD1
CDR3 length: 18
CDR3 protein: CASTKHFQRTGNSYEQYF
CDR3 DNA: TGTGCCAGTACAAAGCATTTTCAAAGGACAGGGAACTCCTACGAGCAGTACTTC

clone size: -
V gene: TRBV18
J gene: TRBJ1-5
D gene: TRBD1
CDR3 length: 18
CDR3 protein: CASSPRTGGLYSNQPQHF
CDR3 DNA: TGTGCCAGCTCACCCCGGACAGGGGGCTTATATAGCAATCAGCCCCAGCATTTT

clone size: once
V gene: TRBV6-5
J gene: TRBJ2-7
D gene: -
CDR3 length: 15
CDR3 protein: CASSYQLVPTYEQYF
CDR3 DNA: TGTGCCAGCAGTTATCAACTGGTCCCTACCTACGAGCAGTACTTC

clone size: few
V gene: TRBV10-2
J gene: TRBJ2-1
D gene: TRBD1
CDR3 length: 14
CDR3 protein: CASSGTGGAYEQFF
CDR3 DNA: TGCGCCAGCAGTGGGACAGGGGGCGCATATGAGCAGTTCTTC

clone size: -
V gene: TRBV2
J gene: TRBJ2-7
D gene: -
CDR3 length: 15
CDR3 protein: CASSPDRASSYEQYF
CDR3 DNA: TGTGCCAGCAGCCCGGACAGAGCTAGCTCCTACGAGCAGTACTTC

clone size: -
V gene: TRBV19
J gene: TRBJ2-3
D gene: TRBD2
CDR3 length: 13
CDR3 protein: CASSLASGPRLYF
CDR3 DNA: TGTGCCAGTAGTCTGGCTAGCGGACCACGACTGTATTTT

clone size: -
V gene: TRBV28
J gene: TRBJ2-3
D gene: -
CDR3 length: 15
CDR3 protein: CASSDSAYRTDTQYF
CDR3 DNA: TGTGCCAGCAGTGACTCGGCGTACCGCACAGATACGCAGTATTTT

clone size: -
V gene: TRBV5-1
J gene: TRBJ2-7
D gene: TRBD1
CDR3 length: 14
CDR3 protein: CASAKGADSYEQYF
CDR3 DNA: TGCGCCAGCGCGAAGGGGGCCGACTCCTACGAGCAGTACTTC

clone size: -
V gene: TRBV28
J gene: TRBJ2-1
D gene: -
CDR3 length: 14
CDR3 protein: CASGGGLLSNEQFF
CDR3 DNA: TGTGCCAGCGGTGGGGGACTCCTAAGCAATGAGCAGTTCTTC

clone size: -
V gene: TRBV28
J gene: TRBJ2-1
D gene: -
CDR3 length: 14
CDR3 protein: CASSPRPRQAEQFF
CDR3 DNA: TGTGCCAGCAGTCCCCGTCCTCGCCAAGCTGAGCAGTTCTTC

clone size: -
V gene: TRBV10-3
J gene: TRBJ1-5
D gene: -
CDR3 length: 12
CDR3 protein: CAINREGQPQHF
CDR3 DNA: TGTGCCATCAACCGGGAAGGGCAGCCCCAGCATTTT

clone size: -
V gene: TRBV6-5
J gene: TRBJ2-6
D gene: -
CDR3 length: 16
CDR3 protein: CASSYSGGSGANVLTF
CDR3 DNA: TGTGCCAGCAGTTACTCAGGGGGCTCTGGGGCCAACGTCCTGACTTTC

clone size: -
V gene: TRBV19
J gene: TRBJ1-1
D gene: TRBD1
CDR3 length: 14
CDR3 protein: CASSGGQPNTEAFF
CDR3 DNA: TGTGCCAGTTCTGGGGGACAGCCGAACACTGAAGCTTTCTTT

clone size: -
V gene: TRBV19
J gene: TRBJ2-5
D gene: TRBD1
CDR3 length: 14
CDR3 protein: CASTLDRNQETQYF
CDR3 DNA: TGTGCCAGTACTTTGGACAGGAACCAAGAGACCCAGTACTTC

clone size: -
V gene: TRBV2
J gene: TRBJ1-1
D gene: -
CDR3 length: 14
CDR3 protein: CASRASPEGTEAFF
CDR3 DNA: TGTGCCAGCAGAGCGTCCCCGGAGGGCACTGAAGCTTTCTTT

clone size: -
V gene: TRBV28
J gene: TRBJ2-7
D gene: TRBD1
CDR3 length: 13
CDR3 protein: CATSGTGAYEQYF
CDR3 DNA: TGTGCCACCTCCGGGACAGGAGCCTACGAGCAGTACTTC

clone size: once
V gene: TRBV5-1
J gene: TRBJ1-5
D gene: -
CDR3 length: 15
CDR3 protein: CASSLQDKISRAQHF
CDR3 DNA: TGCGCCAGCAGCCTACAGGACAAAATCAGCCGGGCCCAGCATTTT

clone size: -
V gene: TRBV21-1
J gene: TRBJ2-7
D gene: -
CDR3 length: 16
CDR3 protein: CASSKRNHRCSYEQYF
CDR3 DNA: TGTGCCAGCAGCAAAAGAAACCACAGGTGCTCCTACGAGCAGTACTTC

clone size: -
V gene: TRBV9
J gene: TRBJ1-2
D gene: TRBD1
CDR3 length: 15
CDR3 protein: CASSGDRGFTYGYTF
CDR3 DNA: TGTGCCAGCAGCGGGGACAGGGGGTTCACGTATGGCTACACCTTC

clone size: -
V gene: TRBV7-3
J gene: TRBJ2-5
D gene: TRBD2
CDR3 length: 15
CDR3 protein: CASSLAGGWQETQYF
CDR3 DNA: TGTGCCAGCAGCTTAGCGGGAGGTTGGCAAGAGACCCAGTACTTC

clone size: -
V gene: TRBV7-9
J gene: TRBJ1-3
D gene: -
CDR3 length: 15
CDR3 protein: CASSPRAHSGNTIYF
CDR3 DNA: TGTGCCAGCAGCCCCAGGGCTCACTCTGGAAACACCATATATTTT

clone size: -
V gene: TRBV6-1
J gene: TRBJ1-4
D gene: -
CDR3 length: 14
CDR3 protein: CASSGRRVLEKLFF
CDR3 DNA: TGTGCCAGCAGTGGTAGGAGGGTACTCGAAAAACTGTTTTTT

clone size: -
V gene: TRBV4-1
J gene: TRBJ2-3
D gene: TRBD1
CDR3 length: 16
CDR3 protein: CASSQVPTGGADTQYF
CDR3 DNA: TGCGCCAGCAGCCAAGTTCCGACAGGGGGAGCAGATACGCAGTATTTT

clone size: -
V gene: TRBV28
J gene: TRBJ2-3
D gene: -
CDR3 length: 13
CDR3 protein: CASRTGGTDTQYF
CDR3 DNA: TGTGCCAGCAGGACGGGAGGCACAGATACGCAGTATTTT

clone size: -
V gene: TRBV6-5
J gene: TRBJ1-2
D gene: -
CDR3 length: 15
CDR3 protein: CASSSPGAINYGYTF
CDR3 DNA: TGTGCCAGCAGTTCCCCAGGGGCGATTAACTATGGCTACACCTTC

clone size: -
V gene: TRBV20-1
J gene: TRBJ2-1
D gene: -
CDR3 length: 10
CDR3 protein: CSARVKEQFF
CDR3 DNA: TGCAGTGCCAGGGTTAAGGAGCAGTTCTTC

clone size: -
V gene: TRBV7-9
J gene: TRBJ2-5
D gene: TRBD1
CDR3 length: 16
CDR3 protein: CASSLIQGVIGSSQYF
CDR3 DNA: TGTGCCAGCAGCTTAATTCAGGGGGTGATCGGTTCGTCCCAGTACTTC

clone size: few
V gene: TRBV27
J gene: TRBJ1-1
D gene: -
CDR3 length: 15
CDR3 protein: CASSPGGAVNTEAFF
CDR3 DNA: TGTGCCAGCAGCCCCGGGGGTGCGGTGAACACTGAAGCTTTCTTT

clone size: -
V gene: TRBV27
J gene: TRBJ2-1
D gene: -
CDR3 length: 12
CDR3 protein: CASSFGGIEQFF
CDR3 DNA: TGTGCCAGCAGCTTTGGAGGGATTGAGCAGTTCTTC

clone size: few
V gene: TRBV30
J gene: TRBJ1-5
D gene: TRBD1
CDR3 length: 15
CDR3 protein: CAWSVRDRVFQPQHF
CDR3 DNA: TGTGCCTGGAGTGTCAGGGACAGGGTTTTTCAGCCCCAGCATTTT

clone size: -
V gene: TRBV5-6
J gene: TRBJ2-6
D gene: -
CDR3 length: 14
CDR3 protein: CASSPYSGANVLTF
CDR3 DNA: TGTGCCAGCAGCCCTTATTCTGGGGCCAACGTCCTGACTTTC

clone size: -
V gene: TRBV11-2
J gene: TRBJ2-2
D gene: -
CDR3 length: 12
CDR3 protein: CASSSMTGELFF
CDR3 DNA: TGTGCCAGCAGCTCCATGACCGGGGAGCTGTTTTTT